These T cell receptor beta chains were read from a single sample in a study of TIL therapy for anti-PD-1-resistant metastatic lung cancer. Produced via immunoSEQ multiplex PCR; TCRdb's table is partial and in-frame only. The sample includes some 43,000 clones, around 80% seen only once; the top ten take roughly 16%. Specimen: blood, collected at baseline. All receptors come from a man between 65 and 80 years old with non-small cell lung cancer. Each CDR3 is given with its conserved first and last residue. The D gene is left open where the match is weak. Part of the rows lack a size; the others show once, few, many or a class for expanded clones.

CDR3 DNA: TGTGCCAGCAGCCAAAACGACGTCGCCTACGAGCAGTACTTC
CDR3 protein: CASSQNDVAYEQYF
J gene: TRBJ2-7
D gene: .
V gene: TRBV27
clone size: .

CDR3 DNA: TGTGCCTGGAGAACAGGGGGAGGTACCACTGAAGCTTTCTTT
CDR3 protein: CAWRTGGGTTEAFF
J gene: TRBJ1-1
D gene: TRBD1
V gene: TRBV30
clone size: .

CDR3 DNA: TGTGCCATCAAGGGGGATGCAGCCGTCTACGAGCAGTACTTC
CDR3 protein: CAIKGDAAVYEQYF
J gene: TRBJ2-7
D gene: .
V gene: TRBV10-3
clone size: .

CDR3 DNA: TGTGCCAGCAGCGAGGCTAGCGGATACACAGATACGCAGTATTTT
CDR3 protein: CASSEASGYTDTQYF
J gene: TRBJ2-3
D gene: TRBD2
V gene: TRBV9
clone size: .

CDR3 DNA: TGTGCCTGGATGCGGGGGAGCGGGTCCACCGGGGAGCTGTTTTTT
CDR3 protein: CAWMRGSGSTGELFF
J gene: TRBJ2-2
D gene: TRBD2
V gene: TRBV30
clone size: few

CDR3 DNA: TGTGCCAGCAGCGTAGGACAGCCTAATGGACTTCGGGAGACCCAGTACTTC
CDR3 protein: CASSVGQPNGLRETQYF
J gene: TRBJ2-5
D gene: .
V gene: TRBV9
clone size: .

CDR3 DNA: TGTGCCAGCAGCCGAACCCTGAGTCTTTCGGGGGAGCAGTACTTC
CDR3 protein: CASSRTLSLSGEQYF
J gene: TRBJ2-7
D gene: .
V gene: TRBV14
clone size: .

CDR3 DNA: TGTGCCAGCTCACCCGACAGGGGGCCCGATGGCTACACCTTC
CDR3 protein: CASSPDRGPDGYTF
J gene: TRBJ1-2
D gene: TRBD1
V gene: TRBV18
clone size: .

CDR3 DNA: TGTGCCAGCAGCTCGGACAGAGATGCCTCTGGAAACACCATATATTTT
CDR3 protein: CASSSDRDASGNTIYF
J gene: TRBJ1-3
D gene: .
V gene: TRBV28
clone size: .

CDR3 DNA: TGTGCCAGTAGACCGACAGGGGGCTACGAGCAGTACTTC
CDR3 protein: CASRPTGGYEQYF
J gene: TRBJ2-7
D gene: TRBD1
V gene: TRBV19
clone size: .

CDR3 DNA: TGCGCCAGCAGCTTGGGGACTAGCGGGAGATCAGATACGCAGTATTTT
CDR3 protein: CASSLGTSGRSDTQYF
J gene: TRBJ2-3
D gene: TRBD2
V gene: TRBV4-3
clone size: once

CDR3 DNA: TGTGCCAGCAGTTTAGGGTATTTCAATGAGCAGTTCTTC
CDR3 protein: CASSLGYFNEQFF
J gene: TRBJ2-1
D gene: .
V gene: TRBV28
clone size: .

CDR3 DNA: TGTGCCAGCAGTTATAGGCAGGTGAACACCGGGGAGCTGTTTTTT
CDR3 protein: CASSYRQVNTGELFF
J gene: TRBJ2-2
D gene: .
V gene: TRBV27
clone size: .

CDR3 DNA: TGTGCCATCAGTGAGTCGACAGGGCTAAGTTATGGCTACACCTTC
CDR3 protein: CAISESTGLSYGYTF
J gene: TRBJ1-2
D gene: TRBD1
V gene: TRBV10-3
clone size: few

CDR3 DNA: TGCAGTGCTATAGAAACTGAAGCTTTCTTT
CDR3 protein: CSAIETEAFF
J gene: TRBJ1-1
D gene: .
V gene: TRBV20-1
clone size: .

CDR3 DNA: TGCAGCGACCTTAGCGGTAGCTCCTACAATGAGCAGTTCTTC
CDR3 protein: CSDLSGSSYNEQFF
J gene: TRBJ2-1
D gene: .
V gene: TRBV29-1
clone size: .

CDR3 DNA: TGTGCCTGGAGTGTGGGAGCTCAGCCCCAGCATTTT
CDR3 protein: CAWSVGAQPQHF
J gene: TRBJ1-5
D gene: .
V gene: TRBV30
clone size: few

CDR3 DNA: TGTGCCAGCAGCTGGGACAGGGGCCCAGATACGCAGTATTTT
CDR3 protein: CASSWDRGPDTQYF
J gene: TRBJ2-3
D gene: TRBD1
V gene: TRBV5-5
clone size: .

CDR3 DNA: TGTGCCAGTAGTATTATAGCCGTCAACACCGGGGAGCTGTTTTTT
CDR3 protein: CASSIIAVNTGELFF
J gene: TRBJ2-2
D gene: .
V gene: TRBV19
clone size: once

CDR3 DNA: TGTGCCAGCAGTGCTTCGGGCTCTGATACGCAGTATTTT
CDR3 protein: CASSASGSDTQYF
J gene: TRBJ2-3
D gene: .
V gene: TRBV2
clone size: .

CDR3 DNA: TGCAGCGCCATACCCCGGGACAGGGTTGTTGAGACCCAGTACTTC
CDR3 protein: CSAIPRDRVVETQYF
J gene: TRBJ2-5
D gene: TRBD1
V gene: TRBV29-1
clone size: .

CDR3 DNA: TGTGCCAGCAGCGACGTCCCGACTAGCGGGAGGACTTCTTCCTACAATGAGCAGTTCTTC
CDR3 protein: CASSDVPTSGRTSSYNEQFF
J gene: TRBJ2-1
D gene: TRBD2
V gene: TRBV9
clone size: .

CDR3 DNA: TGTGCCAGCAGTTTATCGACCGGGCGGGGGGAGCAGTATTTT
CDR3 protein: CASSLSTGRGEQYF
J gene: TRBJ2-3
D gene: TRBD2
V gene: TRBV27
clone size: .

CDR3 DNA: TGCGCCAGCAGCTTGTCGGCTAGCGGGACCACAGATACGCAGTATTTT
CDR3 protein: CASSLSASGTTDTQYF
J gene: TRBJ2-3
D gene: TRBD2
V gene: TRBV5-1
clone size: .

CDR3 DNA: TGTGCCAGTAGTATCACGCCGGGACTAGCGGGAGGCAGCTCCTACGAGCAGTACTTC
CDR3 protein: CASSITPGLAGGSSYEQYF
J gene: TRBJ2-7
D gene: TRBD2
V gene: TRBV19
clone size: .

CDR3 DNA: TGTGCCAGCAGCTTAACGGGGGACGAGCAGTACTTC
CDR3 protein: CASSLTGDEQYF
J gene: TRBJ2-7
D gene: .
V gene: TRBV7-9
clone size: .

CDR3 DNA: TGTGCCAGCAGCTTTGGGGGCTCAAATTCCTACGAGCAGTACTTC
CDR3 protein: CASSFGGSNSYEQYF
J gene: TRBJ2-7
D gene: .
V gene: TRBV7-3
clone size: .

CDR3 DNA: TGTGCCACAGGGGGTAGCAATCAGCCCCAGCATTTT
CDR3 protein: CATGGSNQPQHF
J gene: TRBJ1-5
D gene: TRBD1
V gene: TRBV6-1
clone size: few

CDR3 DNA: TGTGCCAGCAGTGGAGACCCTCGAGACGAGCAGTACTTC
CDR3 protein: CASSGDPRDEQYF
J gene: TRBJ2-7
D gene: .
V gene: TRBV25-1
clone size: .

CDR3 DNA: TGTGCCACCAGCAGAGATCTGGTAGACAATGAGCAGTTCTTC
CDR3 protein: CATSRDLVDNEQFF
J gene: TRBJ2-1
D gene: .
V gene: TRBV15
clone size: .

CDR3 DNA: TGTGCCAGCAGCGGTTGGGACTCCAACAATGAGCAGTTCTTC
CDR3 protein: CASSGWDSNNEQFF
J gene: TRBJ2-1
D gene: .
V gene: TRBV11-2
clone size: .

CDR3 DNA: TGTGCCAGCAGCTTAGCTCCAGGAGGGGGGTACGAGCAGTACTTC
CDR3 protein: CASSLAPGGGYEQYF
J gene: TRBJ2-7
D gene: .
V gene: TRBV11-2
clone size: .

CDR3 DNA: TGTGCCACCAGCAGAGTCGACAGGGGACTCAATGAGCAGTTCTTC
CDR3 protein: CATSRVDRGLNEQFF
J gene: TRBJ2-1
D gene: TRBD1
V gene: TRBV15
clone size: .

CDR3 DNA: TGTGCCAGCAGCTTGGCCAAAGTCACGACAGGGGGCAACTACGAGCAGTACTTC
CDR3 protein: CASSLAKVTTGGNYEQYF
J gene: TRBJ2-7
D gene: TRBD1
V gene: TRBV5-6
clone size: .

CDR3 DNA: TGTGCCAGTAGTATGACTAGCGGGTCACTCAATGAGCAGTTCTTC
CDR3 protein: CASSMTSGSLNEQFF
J gene: TRBJ2-1
D gene: TRBD2
V gene: TRBV19
clone size: medium-sized

CDR3 DNA: TGTGCCACCAGCAGAGGTCGCGAGACAGGGTACAATGAGCAGTTCTTC
CDR3 protein: CATSRGRETGYNEQFF
J gene: TRBJ2-1
D gene: TRBD1
V gene: TRBV15
clone size: .

CDR3 DNA: TGTGCCAGCAGCTTAATTGGTGGTTGGACAGACAGGACAAACACTGAAGCTTTCTTT
CDR3 protein: CASSLIGGWTDRTNTEAFF
J gene: TRBJ1-1
D gene: .
V gene: TRBV7-9
clone size: .

CDR3 DNA: TGTGCCAGCAGTGAAGCCCCGACAGGGAGGTATGGCTACACCTTC
CDR3 protein: CASSEAPTGRYGYTF
J gene: TRBJ1-2
D gene: TRBD1
V gene: TRBV2
clone size: few